The 29 T cell receptor beta chains in this list originate from one sample, sequenced in a study of T cell changes during pregnancy in multiple sclerosis. The data were produced by immunoSEQ multiplex PCR, yet TCRdb's version contains in-frame clones alone and is incomplete. The sample lists over 60,000 clones; roughly 96% were seen once. Sample: CD8+ T cells from peripheral blood mononuclear cells, taken after pregnancy. The source of these receptors is a female donor with multiple sclerosis, enrolled in a pregnancy study.

Only one count was recorded for this clone. This chain joins TRBV7-2 and TRBJ2-3; D might be TRBD2 (5 bases). The V and J ends lost 5 bases and 4 bases respectively, with 19 bases between them. Per the germline V gene, CDR1 is SGHTA and CDR2 is FQGNSA. The CDR3 is made up of 16 amino acids. The CDR3 DNA follows: TGTGCCAGCAGCCCTAAATTCGCCCAGGAGGCAGATACGCAGTATTTT. This encodes CASSPKFAQEADTQYF.

The chain couples TRBV28 to TRBJ2-4; D is undetermined. Germline V gene data show CDR1 as MDHEN and CDR2 as SYDVKM. CDR3 size: 13 residues. The ends were cut back, 1 base at V and 6 bases at J, with 7 bases in the middle. CDR3 amino acids: CASSLSERNIQYF. CDR3 coding DNA: TGTGCCAGCAGTTTATCGGAGAGAAACATTCAGTACTTC.

The chain has TRBV11-3 and TRBJ2-1, with 10 bases that match TRBD1. Germline V gene lookup returns CDR1 SGHNT and CDR2 YENEEA. The CDR3 sequence is 16 residues long. The V and J ends lost 3 bases and 4 bases, in that order; junction bases with no gene match: 6. The CDR3 protein is CASSLGGQGVYNEQFF. The DNA for the CDR3 is TGTGCCAGCAGCTTGGGTGGACAGGGGGTTTACAATGAGCAGTTCTTC.

The J gene is TRBJ2-3, the V gene TRBV19, with 8 bases aligning to TRBD1. Looked up from germline, CDR1 is LNHDA and CDR2 is SQIVND (reference sequence). CDR3 length: 15 residues. V shed 5 bases, J shed 4 bases, and the junction held 8 bases outside the gene matches. The CDR3 DNA reads TGTGCCAGTAGTCTTGGGACAGGAACTTCAGATACGCAGTATTTT. This codes for CASSLGTGTSDTQYF.

The chain has TRBV28 and TRBJ2-1; 9 bases are a match to TRBD1. The germline V gene encodes CDR1 MDHEN and CDR2 SYDVKM. The trim removed 5 bases at V and 8 bases at J, leaving 7 bases unmatched. This CDR3 has 14 residues. The DNA of the CDR3 is TGTGCCAGCAGTCCTCGGACAGGGGTGGATGAGCAGTTCTTC. As protein: CASSPRTGVDEQFF.

The DNA for the CDR3 is TGTGCCAGCAGTGCCGGGATTTCGGAGACCCAGTACTTC. Translating it yields CASSAGISETQYF. V is TRBV7-9 and J is TRBJ2-5, with D maybe TRBD2 (5 bases). CDR1 is SEHNR and CDR2 is FQNEAQ in the germline V gene (reference sequence). The CDR3 loop spans 13 amino acids. Deletions cut 6 bases from V and 5 bases from J, with 13 bases between.

The V gene is TRBV9, the J gene TRBJ2-5; 8 bases map to TRBD2. From germline, CDR1 is SGDLS and CDR2 YYNGEE. This CDR3 spans 14 amino acids. V gave up 3 bases and J gave up 4 bases; unmatched junction bases: 5. CDR3: CASSAERERETQYF. CDR3 coding DNA: TGTGCCAGCAGCGCGGAGCGGGAGAGAGAGACCCAGTACTTC.

The chain uses TRBV4-1 and TRBJ1-2; 10 bases are a match to TRBD1. J lost 8 bases, V lost 4 bases, and 16 bases had no gene match. This CDR3 is 17 amino acids long. Germline V gives CDR1 MGHRA, CDR2 YSYEKL. CDR3 region: CASSLRGAGTGAGGYTF. The CDR3 coding sequence is TGCGCCAGCAGCCTGAGGGGTGCTGGGACAGGGGCGGGAGGCTACACCTTC.

The chain links TRBV6-6 to TRBJ2-7; no firm D call. V was clipped by 4 bases and J by 3 bases, with 7 bases between them. Germline lookup yields CDR1 MNHNY and CDR2 SVGAGI (reference sequence). The length of the CDR3 is 12 residues. Here the CDR3 DNA reads TGTGCCAGCAGTTTCACTGGCTACGAGCAGTACTTC. Translation: CASSFTGYEQYF.

The rearrangement uses TRBV7-9 and TRBJ1-3; 7 bases line up with TRBD1. The CDR3 runs to 14 residues. Unmatched junction bases numbered 5, after V lost 9 bases and J lost 0 bases. Germline V lookup: CDR1 SEHNR, CDR2 FQNEAQ (reference sequence). The DNA for the CDR3 is TGTGCCAGTGTCCCAGGGGGCTCTGGAAACACCATATATTTT. Translating it yields CASVPGGSGNTIYF.

This chain connects TRBV7-2 to TRBJ2-1; 9 bases line up with TRBD2. This CDR3 is 15 amino acids long. CDR1 is SGHTA and CDR2 is FQGNSA in the germline V gene. The junction had 8 bases not matched to a gene; V was cut back by 1 base and J by 10 bases. The CDR3 nucleotides are TGTGCCAGCAGCTTAGTGAGGGCGGGAGGGTCCGAGCAGTTCTTC. Translating gives CASSLVRAGGSEQFF. Using reference TRBV7-2 and TRBJ2-1 for the parts outside the CDR3, the full variable domain is GAGVSQSPSNKVTEKGKDVELRCDPISGHTALYWYRQSLGQGLEFLIYFQGNSAPDKSGLPSDRFSAERTGGSVSTLTIQRTQQEDSAVYLCASSLVRAGGSEQFFGPGTRLTVL.

This chain links TRBV2 with TRBJ2-1, with a possible D match to TRBD2 (5 bases). Germline assignment: CDR1 SNHLY and CDR2 FYNNEI. This CDR3 comprises 14 residues. Trimming removed 3 bases from V and 10 bases from J, with 16 bases in between. The CDR3 bases are TGTGCCAGCAGTGACCCCCACCGGGATCGGGAGCAGTTCTTC. Translating gives CASSDPHRDREQFF.

The V call is TRBV29-1, the J call TRBJ2-1; TRBD2 might be the D (5 bases). The V gene lost 3 bases and the J gene lost 0 bases, with 9 bases spanning the gap. CDR1 SQVTM and CDR2 ANQGSEA come from the germline V gene. CDR3 length: 14 amino acids. Here the CDR3 reads CSVERESSYNEQFF. As DNA, the CDR3 is TGCAGCGTTGAGAGGGAGTCCTCCTACAATGAGCAGTTCTTC.

The chain combines TRBV28 with TRBJ2-3; D is uncertain. V was cut by 2 bases and J by 0 bases, with 9 bases left in between. The CDR3 length is 15 residues. Germline loops: CDR1 MDHEN, CDR2 SYDVKM. CDR3 sequence: CASSLDGVSTDTQYF. The CDR3 nucleotides are TGTGCCAGCAGTTTAGATGGAGTTAGCACAGATACGCAGTATTTT. The whole variable domain, remainder taken from reference TRBV28 and TRBJ2-3, is DVKVTQSSRYLVKRTGEKVFLECVQDMDHENMFWYRQDPGLGLRLIYFSYDVKMKEKGDIPEGYSVSREKKERFSLILESASTNQTSMYLCASSLDGVSTDTQYFGPGTRLTVL.

The V gene is TRBV29-1, the J gene TRBJ2-7, with 11 bases lining up with TRBD1. V lost 3 bases to trimming and J lost 7 bases; unmatched junction nucleotides: 8. The CDR3 is 14 amino acids. Germline CDR1 reads SQVTM; CDR2 reads ANQGSEA. Here the CDR3 DNA reads TGCAGCGTTGATATCGGACAGGGGGCGAAGGAGCAGTACTTC. Its translation: CSVDIGQGAKEQYF.

The rearrangement links TRBV7-9 to TRBJ1-5, with 8 bases lining up with TRBD1. The CDR3 has 16 amino acids. Germline assignment: CDR1 SEHNR and CDR2 FQNEAQ (reference sequence). The V segment lost 4 bases and the J segment 2 bases; nucleotides outside the gene matches: 7. In DNA, the CDR3 is TGTGCCAGCAGCTCCTCAACAGGGGGAGGCAATCAGCCCCAGCATTTT. Its translation is CASSSSTGGGNQPQHF.

This sequence joins TRBV19 and TRBJ2-2; 9 bases match TRBD2. The V gene's germline CDR1 is LNHDA and CDR2 SQIVND (reference sequence). V trimming: 5 bases; J trimming: 10 bases; junction bases outside the gene matches: 11. The length of the CDR3 is 15 residues. CDR3 residues: CASSPRVAGVAELFF. For the CDR3, the DNA is TGTGCCAGTAGTCCCAGAGTAGCGGGAGTCGCGGAGCTGTTTTTT.

The chain couples TRBV7-9 to TRBJ1-1, with D maybe TRBD1 (6 bases). The length of the CDR3 is 14 residues. V was shortened by 5 bases and J by 3 bases, with 13 bases between the two germline ends. Germline CDR1 and CDR2: SEHNR and FQNEAQ (reference sequence). CDR3 in amino acids: CASSPTDSYTEAFF. CDR3 DNA sequence: TGTGCCAGCAGCCCGACGGACAGCTACACTGAAGCTTTCTTT.

This sequence joins TRBV7-2 and TRBJ2-3, with 7 bases identical to TRBD2. Germline lookup yields CDR1 SGHTA and CDR2 FQGNSA. The CDR3 extends over 15 amino acids. Losses at the gene ends were 0 bases for V and 2 bases for J; bases not matched to a gene: 2. The CDR3 coding sequence is TGTGCCAGCAGCTTAGCGGGAGGGCCCACAGATACGCAGTATTTT. Its protein product is CASSLAGGPTDTQYF.

The chain is built from TRBV7-9 and TRBJ1-1; D unclear. V was pared by 7 bases and J by 1 base, with 7 bases between. CDR1 and CDR2 from the germline V gene are SEHNR and FQNEAQ (reference sequence). This CDR3 contains 12 residues. CDR3 DNA sequence: TGTGCCAGCACGGAGAGGAACACTGAAGCTTTCTTT. Translation: CASTERNTEAFF.

The chain employs TRBV5-1 and TRBJ2-7, with 7 bases that match TRBD1. The junction had 12 bases not matched to a gene; V was cut back by 4 bases and J by 2 bases. The CDR3 is 16 residues long. CDR1 and CDR2 from the germline V gene are SGHRS and YFSETQ. CDR3 amino acids: CASSPDGTDKTYEQYF. The CDR3 DNA sequence: TGCGCCAGCAGCCCAGACGGGACAGACAAAACCTACGAGCAGTACTTC.

The chain employs TRBV11-2 and TRBJ1-2; D gene uncertain. In germline, CDR1 is SGHAT, CDR2 FQNNGV. Trimming left V 1 base short and J 3 bases short, with 12 bases between. The CDR3 sequence is 15 residues long. CDR3 region: CASSLGPLSDYGYTF. CDR3 nucleotides: TGTGCCAGCAGCTTAGGTCCGCTAAGCGACTATGGCTACACCTTC. The entire variable domain, with the rest obtained from reference TRBV11-2 and TRBJ1-2, is as follows: EAGVAQSPRYKIIEKRQSVAFWCNPISGHATLYWYQQILGQGPKLLIQFQNNGVVDDSQLPKDRFSAERLKGVDSTLKIQPAKLEDSAVYLCASSLGPLSDYGYTFGSGTRLTVV.

This sequence joins TRBV19 and TRBJ1-1, with 10 bases identical to TRBD1. The length of the CDR3 is 15 residues. V lost 5 bases and J lost 4; bases outside the gene matches: 7. CDR1 and CDR2 (germline): LNHDA, SQIVND (reference sequence). This CDR3 is CASSLQTGGGTEAFF. As DNA, the CDR3 is TGTGCCAGTAGTCTCCAGACAGGGGGCGGCACTGAAGCTTTCTTT.

CDR3 coding DNA: TGTGCCAGCTCGCCCCCGGGACTAGCGGGAGGCCCAAGGTACAATGAGCAGTTCTTC. Translation gives CASSPPGLAGGPRYNEQFF. This rearrangement joins TRBV27 to TRBJ2-1; 15 nucleotides agree with TRBD2. The length of the CDR3 is 19 residues. Trimming removed 8 bases from V and 4 bases from J; junction bases left unmatched: 15. Germline CDR1 MNHEY, CDR2 SMNVEV (reference sequence).

This clone was observed once. The gene calls are TRBV5-6 and TRBJ2-5; D is uncertain. This CDR3 is built from 13 residues. Looked up from germline, CDR1 is SGHDT and CDR2 is YYEEEE. V lost 0 bases and J lost 4, with 7 bases in between. CDR3 sequence (DNA): TGTGCCAGCAGCTTGGCCAGCGTAGAGACCCAGTACTTC. It translates to CASSLASVETQYF.

This clone was detected once. The chain combines TRBV25-1 with TRBJ2-1, with D perhaps TRBD1 (5 bases). Germline lookup yields CDR1 MGHDK and CDR2 SYGVNS. This CDR3 region has 12 residues. V was cut by 8 bases and J by 8 bases, with 13 bases left in between. The CDR3 loop is CASQQGVDEQFF. The CDR3 bases are TGTGCCAGCCAACAAGGGGTCGATGAGCAGTTCTTC.

The rearrangement uses TRBV2 and TRBJ2-5; D perhaps matches TRBD1 (6 bases). V was clipped by 6 bases and J by 3 bases, with 11 bases between them. CDR1 is SNHLY, CDR2 FYNNEI, per germline. The CDR3 consists of 13 residues. The CDR3 sequence is CASRRTEEETQYF. In nucleotides, the CDR3 is TGTGCCAGCAGGCGGACAGAAGAAGAGACCCAGTACTTC. The complete variable domain, with remaining parts taken from reference TRBV2 and TRBJ2-5, reads EPEVTQTPSHQVTQMGQEVILRCVPISNHLYFYWYRQILGQKVEFLVSFYNNEISEKSEIFDDQFSVERPDGSNFTLKIRSTKLEDSAMYFCASRRTEEETQYFGPGTRLLVL.

The rearrangement joins TRBV28 to TRBJ2-2; 13 bases line up with TRBD2. V gave up 6 bases and J gave up 7 bases; unmatched junction bases: 8. This CDR3 is built from 16 residues. Germline lookup yields CDR1 MDHEN and CDR2 SYDVKM. CDR3 DNA sequence: TGTGCCAGCAGGATACTAGCGGGAGGGCCGGGCGGGGAGCTGTTTTTT. It encodes CASRILAGGPGGELFF. The complete variable domain, with remaining parts taken from reference TRBV28 and TRBJ2-2, reads DVKVTQSSRYLVKRTGEKVFLECVQDMDHENMFWYRQDPGLGLRLIYFSYDVKMKEKGDIPEGYSVSREKKERFSLILESASTNQTSMYLCASRILAGGPGGELFFGEGSRLTVL.

This clone appeared a single time. The rearrangement links TRBV7-6 to TRBJ2-7; 8 bases match TRBD2. This CDR3 region has 14 residues. V dropped 5 bases and J dropped 2; count of bases not matched to a gene: 5. Germline V gene lookup returns CDR1 SGHVS and CDR2 FNYEAQ. CDR3 in amino acids: CASSTGGPTYEQYF. The CDR3 DNA is TGTGCCAGCAGCACGGGGGGGCCGACCTACGAGCAGTACTTC. Combining the CDR3 with reference TRBV7-6 and TRBJ2-7 gives the whole variable domain GAGVSQSPRYKVTKRGQDVALRCDPISGHVSLYWYRQALGQGPEFLTYFNYEAQQDKSGLPNDRFSAERPEGSISTLTIQRTEQRDSAMYRCASSTGGPTYEQYFGPGTRLTVT.